Listed here are 17 T cell receptor beta chains from one sample, sequenced in a study of T-cell memory formation after mild COVID-19. Each CDR3 protein is one row after TCRdb ran MiXCR on the 5' RACE reads. The sample yields about 560,000 distinct CDR3 sequences, 20% to 25% seen once. Sequenced input: PBMCs or a T cell subset sorted from them (not recorded which). The receptors shown here come from an adult woman who had mild COVID-19 (a few samples of this study predate the infection). Cell type and time point are not known.

The chain couples TRBV6-2 or TRBV6-3 to TRBJ1-1, with 12 bases that match TRBD1. This CDR3 is built from 17 residues. V dropped 2 bases and J dropped 0; count of bases not matched to a gene: 4. Germline loops: CDR1 MNHEY, CDR2 SVGEGT. Here the CDR3 reads CASSYRGTGGMNTEAFF. The CDR3 DNA follows: TGTGCCAGCAGTTACCGGGGGACAGGGGGCATGAACACTGAAGCTTTCTTT.

This clonotype appeared a few times. The chain has TRBV15 and TRBJ2-3, with D perhaps being TRBD1 or TRBD2 (5 bases each). The CDR3 sequence is 18 residues long. The V gene's germline CDR1 is LNHNV and CDR2 YYDKDF (reference sequence). The ends were cut back, 0 bases at V and 0 bases at J, with 16 bases in the middle. CDR3 sequence (DNA): TGTGCCACCAGCAGAGATGGGGGTCTAATTACTAGCACAGATACGCAGTATTTT. This sequence encodes CATSRDGGLITSTDTQYF.

In its sample, this clonotype was seen a few times. The chain's CDR3 is CSARVPDRVLDTQYF. As DNA, the CDR3 is TGCAGTGCTAGAGTCCCGGACAGAGTCCTAGATACGCAGTATTTT. This chain uses TRBV20-1 with TRBJ2-3; D may be TRBD1 (6 bases). Looked up from germline, CDR1 is DFQATT and CDR2 is SNEGSKA (reference sequence). Trimming pared 1 base from V and 5 bases from J, leaving 16 bases between. This CDR3 region has 15 residues.

This chain links TRBV6-6 with TRBJ2-3; a weak D match, TRBD1 (6 bases). The CDR3 consists of 15 residues. CDR1 MNHNY and CDR2 SVGAGI come from the germline V gene (reference sequence). V was cut by 6 bases and J by 4 bases, with 17 bases left in between. CDR3 protein: CASRYRAQGPDTQYF. The CDR3 DNA sequence: TGTGCCAGCAGATACAGGGCCCAGGGGCCAGATACGCAGTATTTT.

This clonotype occurred a few times. This chain connects TRBV10-3 to TRBJ2-3, with 15 bases aligning to TRBD2. V lost 10 bases, J lost 2 bases, and 4 bases stayed unmatched. Germline lookup yields CDR1 ENHRY and CDR2 SYGVKD. CDR3 length equals 15 residues. The CDR3 DNA follows: TGTGCCACCAGGACTAGCGGGGGGGTCACAGATACGCAGTATTTT. This codes for CATRTSGGVTDTQYF.

The CDR3 DNA sequence: TGTGCCAGCAGCTTGGTTTCAACTACTGAAGCTTTCTTT. Encoded protein: CASSLVSTTEAFF. This sequence joins TRBV5-6 and TRBJ1-1; D gene uncertain. Germline CDR1 and CDR2: SGHDT and YYEEEE. This CDR3 has 13 amino acids. Trimming shortened V by 0 bases and J by 5 bases, and 8 bases separated the two germline ends.

This clonotype came up a few times. V and J are TRBV5-1 and TRBJ1-6; the D gene is possibly TRBD1 (6 bases). The CDR3 is 13 residues long. Trimming shortened V by 5 bases and J by 10 bases, and 13 bases separated the two germline ends. Germline V gene sequence: CDR1 SGHRS, CDR2 YFSETQ. The CDR3 DNA is TGCGCCAGCAGTCCCGGGACAAAATCACCCCTCCACTTT. This encodes CASSPGTKSPLHF.

This sequence joins TRBV5-1 and TRBJ2-3, with D perhaps TRBD1 or TRBD2 (5 bases each). The CDR3 is 15 amino acids. V was trimmed by 0 bases and J by 3 bases, leaving 11 bases between them. Per the germline V gene, CDR1 is SGHRS and CDR2 is YFSETQ. CDR3 region: CASSLDRGRTDTQYF. The CDR3, as DNA: TGCGCCAGCAGCTTGGACCGGGGCCGAACAGATACGCAGTATTTT.

The chain is built from TRBV14 and TRBJ1-1; TRBD1 might be the D (5 bases). V lost 5 bases to trimming and J lost 1 base, with 14 bases between them. Germline V gene data show CDR1 as SGHDN and CDR2 as FVKESK. This CDR3 region has 15 residues. The DNA for the CDR3 is TGTGCCAGCAGCATGGGGGTCTGGACGAACACTGAAGCTTTCTTT. Encoded protein: CASSMGVWTNTEAFF.

This clonotype has a handful of counts. V is TRBV5-1 and J is TRBJ1-1; D not resolved. Per germline, CDR1 SGHRS and CDR2 YFSETQ. V was shortened by 2 bases and J by 1 base, with 9 bases between the two germline ends. This CDR3 is built from 14 residues. CDR3 in DNA: TGCGCCAGCAGCTTCGAGGCGAGGAACACTGAAGCTTTCTTT. Translation: CASSFEARNTEAFF.

The CDR3 DNA reads as TGTGCCAGCAGCCTTGGGACAGAGACCTTCTACACCTTC. This gives the protein CASSLGTETFYTF. This sequence joins TRBV3-1 and TRBJ1-2; 7 positions agree with TRBD1. CDR1 is LGHDT and CDR2 is YNNKEL in the germline V gene (reference sequence). This CDR3 is 13 amino acids long. With 4 bases clipped from V and 10 bases from J, the junction kept 9 bases outside the gene matches. Together with reference TRBV3-1 and TRBJ1-2, the CDR3 gives the full variable domain: DTAVSQTPKYLVTQMGNDKSIKCEQNLGHDTMYWYKQDSKKFLKIMFSYNNKELIINETVPNRFSPKSPDKAHLNLHINSLELGDSAVYFCASSLGTETFYTFGSGTRLTVV.

This clonotype came up many times. V is TRBV5-4 and J is TRBJ2-1; D uncertain. The V and J ends lost 2 bases and 3 bases respectively, with 3 bases between them. The germline V gene encodes CDR1 SGHNT and CDR2 YYREEE (reference sequence). This CDR3 spans 12 amino acids. CDR3 amino acids: CASSLDYNEQFF. In DNA, the CDR3 is TGTGCCAGCAGCTTAGACTACAATGAGCAGTTCTTC.

This clonotype has only a few counts. This chain joins TRBV19 and TRBJ1-1, with no clear D. From germline, CDR1 is LNHDA and CDR2 SQIVND (reference sequence). The V end was cut by 4 bases, the J end by 0 bases, with 12 bases between. This CDR3 spans 15 amino acids. CDR3 bases: TGTGCCAGTAGTACCTTAGGTGAGATGAACACTGAAGCTTTCTTT. Protein product: CASSTLGEMNTEAFF.

CDR3 DNA sequence: TGTGCCAGCAGCTTCCCGAAGACTAGCGGAGCCCACAATGAGCAGTTCTTC. It is translated as CASSFPKTSGAHNEQFF. The chain is built from TRBV5-6 and TRBJ2-1; 9 bases are a match to TRBD2. CDR3 length: 17 amino acids. V lost 2 bases to trimming and J lost 5 bases; unmatched junction nucleotides: 11. Looked up from germline, CDR1 is SGHDT and CDR2 is YYEEEE.

This clonotype showed up just a few times. Here the CDR3 DNA reads TGCAGTGCGCCGACTAGCGGGAACTTCCAAGAGACCCAGTACTTC. Amino acids: CSAPTSGNFQETQYF. The chain links TRBV20-1 to TRBJ2-5, with 11 positions matching TRBD2. The CDR3 totals 15 residues. V dropped 6 bases and J dropped 1; count of bases not matched to a gene: 7. CDR1 and CDR2 from the germline V gene are DFQATT and SNEGSKA (reference sequence).

A few counts support this clonotype. V gene TRBV5-6 combines with J gene TRBJ1-5; weak D call: TRBD1 (6 bases). The CDR3 has 14 residues. V was pared by 2 bases and J by 5 bases, with 11 bases between. Germline V gives CDR1 SGHDT, CDR2 YYEEEE. In nucleotides, the CDR3 is TGTGCCAGCAGCTTAAGTGGGGGCTATCAGCCCCAGCATTTT. This gives the protein CASSLSGGYQPQHF. Using reference TRBV5-6 and TRBJ1-5 for the parts outside the CDR3, the full variable domain is DAGVTQSPTHLIKTRGQQVTLRCSPKSGHDTVSWYQQALGQGPQFIFQYYEEEERQRGNFPDRFSGHQFPNYSSELNVNALLLGDSALYLCASSLSGGYQPQHFGDGTRLSIL.

This clonotype was counted a few times. The rearrangement joins TRBV7-8 to TRBJ2-1; 8 bases align to TRBD1. Germline V lookup: CDR1 SGHVS, CDR2 FQNEAQ. The CDR3 length is 15 residues. J was trimmed by 5 bases and V by 3 bases; bases with no gene match: 6. The CDR3 DNA reads as TGTGCCAGCAGCTTTATCGGACAGGGCAACAATGAGCAGTTCTTC. Its translation: CASSFIGQGNNEQFF.